What follows are 28 T cell receptor beta chains derived from one specimen sequenced in a study of T cell clusters in autoimmune cytopenias. Multiplex touch-down PCR amplified TRB using TRB-A and TRB-B pools in one tube. TCRdb reprocessed the multiplex PCR reads and keeps a single row for each CDR3 protein, giving no DNA. The sample's table shows approximately 8,200 distinct CDR3 sequences. Each sample's input was 250 to 300 ng genomic DNA, 38,000 or so genome equivalents. The sequenced material came from peripheral blood. These receptors were taken from a human donor with an autoimmune cytopenia or autoimmune hepatitis (not recorded which).

The chain recombines TRBV7-6 with TRBJ1-1; TCRdb proposes TRBD1, but this gene call is untestable without DNA. CDR3 length: 17 amino acids. Per the germline V gene, CDR1 is SGHVS and CDR2 is FNYEAQ. The CDR3 here is CASSFQGWGLMNTEAFF.

The chain carries TRBV21-1 and TRBJ1-2. TRBV21-1 is classified as a pseudogene. The CDR3 loop spans 13 amino acids. CDR3 region: CASTQDGCYGYTF.

The chain has TRBV5-4 and TRBJ2-7. The CDR3 sequence is 13 residues long. Germline CDR1 and CDR2: SGHNT and YYREEE (reference sequence). CDR3: CASSMTVPGEQYF. Full variable domain (outside the CDR3, taken from reference TRBV5-4 and TRBJ2-7): ETGVTQSPTHLIKTRGQQVTLRCSSQSGHNTVSWYQQALGQGPQFIFQYYREEENGRGNFPPRFSGLQFPNYSSELNVNALELDDSALYLCASSMTVPGEQYFGPGTRLTVT.

Considering frequency, this clonotype is medium-sized. V and J are TRBV29-1 and TRBJ1-2; TCRdb returns TRBD1, unconfirmable since there is no DNA. Per germline, CDR1 SQVTM and CDR2 ANQGSEA. The length of the CDR3 is 13 residues. CDR3 protein: CSVEGQGAFGYTF.

The chain carries TRBV20-1 and TRBJ1-2; TCRdb calls TRBD1, which cannot be checked without DNA. The CDR3 length is 14 residues. Germline-derived CDR1 and CDR2 are DFQATT and SNEGSKA (reference sequence). The chain's CDR3 is CSANSGGLYYGYTF.

The chain is built from TRBV29-1 and TRBJ1-2; TCRdb picks TRBD1, but there is no DNA to check that call. CDR3 length equals 14 residues. In germline, CDR1 is SQVTM, CDR2 ANQGSEA. The CDR3: CSVLKSLQDSGYTF.

The V gene is TRBV15, the J gene TRBJ2-3; TCRdb's D gene call, TRBD2, goes unchecked for lack of DNA. CDR3 length: 19 residues. Germline values: CDR1 LNHNV, CDR2 YYDKDF (reference sequence). CDR3 loop: CATSSDRAQRGRGTDTQYF.

V and J are TRBV27 and TRBJ2-7. The CDR3 has 15 amino acids. The V gene's germline CDR1 is MNHEY and CDR2 SMNVEV (reference sequence). This CDR3 reads CASSRAGNTPYEQYF.

The chain links TRBV30 to TRBJ1-1; without DNA, the TCRdb call of TRBD1 cannot be checked. Germline V gene lookup returns CDR1 GTSNPN and CDR2 SVGIG (reference sequence). The CDR3 covers 14 residues. CDR3 amino acids: CAWSVPGRGTEAFF. Drawing the rest from reference TRBV30 and TRBJ1-1, the complete variable domain is SQTIHQWPATLVQPVGSPLSLECTVEGTSNPNLYWYRQAAGRGLQLLFYSVGIGQISSEVPQNLSASRPQDRQFILSSKKLLLSDSGFYLCAWSVPGRGTEAFFGQGTRLTVV.

The chain uses TRBV6-2 or TRBV6-3 and TRBJ2-4. This CDR3 region has 14 residues. Germline CDR1 and CDR2: MNHEY and SVGEGT. This chain's CDR3 is CASSYSGSKNIQYF.

CDR3 region: CASSLDGTSPGDTQYF. The V call is TRBV5-1, the J call TRBJ2-3; lacking DNA, the TRBD2 call made by TCRdb goes unchecked. CDR1 SGHRS and CDR2 YFSETQ come from the germline V gene. The CDR3 spans 16 residues.

V is TRBV4-2 and J is TRBJ2-2; TCRdb selects TRBD1, and the lack of DNA leaves this call unchecked. The CDR3 consists of 18 residues. Germline V gives CDR1 LGHNA, CDR2 YNFKEQ. The CDR3 reads CASRTLTGAQLNTGELFF.

Considering frequency, this clonotype is medium-sized. V and J are TRBV19 and TRBJ1-5. Germline V gives CDR1 LNHDA, CDR2 SQIVND (reference sequence). The CDR3 totals 12 residues. The CDR3 sequence is CASRGSNQPQHF.

This chain uses TRBV5-1 with TRBJ2-2. The CDR3 sequence is 15 residues long. The germline gives CDR1 SGHRS, CDR2 YFSETQ. The CDR3 reads CASSWDRVGTGELFF. Looking up the rest from reference TRBV5-1 and TRBJ2-2 gives the full variable domain: KAGVTQTPRYLIKTRGQQVTLSCSPISGHRSVSWYQQTPGQGLQFLFEYFSETQRNKGNFPGRFSGRQFSNSRSEMNVSTLELGDSALYLCASSWDRVGTGELFFGEGSRLTVL.

The chain recombines TRBV15 with TRBJ2-7; TCRdb calls TRBD1, which cannot be checked without DNA. Germline lookup yields CDR1 LNHNV and CDR2 YYDKDF (reference sequence). This CDR3 has 15 amino acids. CDR3 loop: CATSHRTGGGNEQYF.

The chain uses TRBV27 and TRBJ1-6. This CDR3 contains 12 residues. Per germline, CDR1 MNHEY and CDR2 SMNVEV (reference sequence). This CDR3 reads CASREPAKPLHF.

The rearrangement joins TRBV6-2 or TRBV6-3 to TRBJ1-4. Per the germline V gene, CDR1 is MNHEY and CDR2 is SVGEGT. The CDR3 totals 12 residues. CDR3 protein: CASGLTSGKLFF.

J is TRBJ2-7 and V is TRBV30; TCRdb returns TRBD1, unconfirmable since there is no DNA. Looked up from germline, CDR1 is GTSNPN and CDR2 is SVGIG (reference sequence). The CDR3 is made up of 11 amino acids. The CDR3 sequence is CAWGKGAEQYF.

The chain is built from TRBV20-1 and TRBJ1-1. The CDR3 contains 12 residues. Germline V gene data show CDR1 as DFQATT and CDR2 as SNEGSKA (reference sequence). CDR3: CSASDGNTEAFF.

The CDR3 protein is CASSEAGSPLHF. V usage is TRBV19 and J usage is TRBJ1-6. CDR1 is LNHDA, CDR2 SQIVND, per germline (reference sequence). The CDR3 totals 12 residues.

The rearrangement links TRBV2 to TRBJ1-1. In germline, CDR1 is SNHLY, CDR2 FYNNEI. The CDR3 consists of 15 residues. The CDR3 spells CASSAIALTNVEAFF. The entire variable domain, with the rest obtained from reference TRBV2 and TRBJ1-1, is as follows: EPEVTQTPSHQVTQMGQEVILRCVPISNHLYFYWYRQILGQKVEFLVSFYNNEISEKSEIFDDQFSVERPDGSNFTLKIRSTKLEDSAMYFCASSAIALTNVEAFFGQGTRLTVV.

The CDR3 loop is CASSSTGGSDTQYF. V usage is TRBV4-1 and J usage is TRBJ2-3; TCRdb gives TRBD1 as the D gene, but with no DNA this cannot be confirmed. The CDR3 consists of 14 residues. Germline V gene lookup returns CDR1 MGHRA and CDR2 YSYEKL.

This clonotype is called medium-sized (0.01 to 0.1%) based on its frequency. This chain uses TRBV30 with TRBJ2-7; TCRdb selects TRBD1, and the lack of DNA leaves this call unchecked. The length of the CDR3 is 13 residues. Looked up from germline, CDR1 is GTSNPN and CDR2 is SVGIG (reference sequence). CDR3 sequence reads: CAWSGTGRGEQYF.

The V call is TRBV12-3 or TRBV12-4, the J call TRBJ1-4. This CDR3 comprises 15 residues. The CDR3 spells CASSRKGATNEKLFF.

The V and J genes are TRBV6-4 and TRBJ2-3; as DNA is missing, the TRBD2 call by TCRdb cannot be tested. The length of the CDR3 is 14 residues. CDR1 and CDR2 from the germline V gene are MRHNA and SNTAGT. CDR3 residues: CASSPGGQADTQYF.

The chain links TRBV12-3 or TRBV12-4 to TRBJ2-5; TCRdb designates TRBD1, a call that cannot be tested without DNA. This CDR3 has 15 amino acids. The chain's CDR3 is CASSFRGGVQETQYF.

This chain joins TRBV27 and TRBJ1-1; as DNA is missing, the TRBD1 call by TCRdb cannot be tested. The CDR3 has 15 amino acids. Germline V gives CDR1 MNHEY, CDR2 SMNVEV (reference sequence). The chain's CDR3 is CASSPYGGVNTEAFF.

The chain combines TRBV6-5 with TRBJ2-7. The CDR3 totals 15 residues. In germline, CDR1 is MNHEY, CDR2 SVGAGI. The CDR3 sequence is CASSDEAISSYEQYF.